These 3 T cell receptor beta chains share one sample of origin, sequenced in a study of post-analysis software for immune sequencing data. Whole-study findings and limits: TRBV segments more frequent in patients than in controls numbered five and included TRBV5-6, TRBV5-1 and TRBV20-1.

Included in the TCR beta cDNA libraries were unique molecular identifiers. MiXCR was run by TCRdb on the PCR reads, yielding one entry per CDR3 protein. The sample lists about 460,000 distinct CDR3 sequences, 40% to 55% occurring once. Antigens for these TCRs are unknown. What was sequenced was blood. The source is a girl aged 5 to 17 with multiple sclerosis.

V and J are TRBV5-1 and TRBJ2-1; TRBD1 aligns across 9 bases. V was pared by 2 bases and J by 8 bases, with 11 bases of the junction left unmatched. The CDR3 totals 16 residues. In germline, CDR1 is SGHRS, CDR2 YFSETQ. The chain's CDR3 is CASSFGQGLDRDEQFF. DNA for the CDR3: TGCGCCAGCAGCTTTGGACAGGGGCTCGATCGGGATGAGCAGTTCTTC.

The rearrangement uses TRBV6-2 or TRBV6-3 and TRBJ2-7; 8 bases line up with TRBD2. Per germline, CDR1 MNHEY and CDR2 SVGEGT. The J segment lost 1 base and the V segment lost 4 bases, leaving 6 bases of the junction unmatched. The CDR3 covers 15 residues. CDR3 sequence (DNA): TGTGCCAGCAGTTCAACTAGCGGAACTTCCTACGAGCAGTACTTC. Translation gives CASSSTSGTSYEQYF.

This clonotype was counted only a few times. V gene TRBV20-1 combines with J gene TRBJ2-1; either TRBD1 or TRBD2 may fit D (6 bases each). The CDR3 covers 14 residues. Trimming took 1 base from V and 5 from J, leaving 12 bases between them. CDR1 DFQATT and CDR2 SNEGSKA come from the germline V gene (reference sequence). CDR3 residues: CSARGWGADNEQFF. The DNA of the CDR3 is TGCAGTGCTAGAGGGTGGGGGGCGGACAATGAGCAGTTCTTC.